This T cell receptor (beta chain) was obtained from a study of T cells after posttransplantation cyclophosphamide. With regard to this clone: Its antigen is as yet unknown.

Points from the study as a whole: After PTCy, TRB diversity resembled that of CNI/methotrexate controls. Later blood repertoires were often dominated by clones from the donor CD8+ memory compartment.

Generated by immunoSEQ multiplex PCR, the TCRdb table keeps only in-frame clones and is missing some. The table records about 5,400 clones, 90% to 95% of them present only once. Germline V gene sequence: CDR1 MNHEY, CDR2 SVGAGI. V was shortened by 4 bases and J by 1 base, with 7 bases between the two germline ends. The CDR3 is made up of 13 amino acids. The TCR comes from an older woman in good health, CMV-negative, and a related stem cell transplant donor. The rearrangement joins TRBV6-5 to TRBJ1-1, with D perhaps TRBD1 (5 bases). The sequenced material came from CD4+ T cells sorted from bone marrow. The CDR3 sequence is CASSSQGNTEAFF. In DNA, the CDR3 is TGTGCCAGCAGTTCTCAGGGGAACACTGAAGCTTTCTTT.